A selection of T cell receptor beta chains follows, all from one sample in a study of shared clonotypes between healthy human individuals. TCRdb's copy holds only in-frame clones and misses some; the assay was immunoSEQ multiplex PCR. The sample shows hundreds of thousands of clones, around 96% of them seen only once. The specimen sequenced was naive CD8+ T cells sorted from blood. The receptors were sampled from a man aged 25-40 years in good health. Both conserved end residues are part of each CDR3. The order of the fields is V gene, CDR3 length, D gene, J gene, clone size, CDR3 DNA, CDR3 protein. The D gene is left open where the match is weak. Clone size is given for some rows only: seen once, a few or many times, or a class if the clone is expanded.

TRBV27	14	TRBD1	TRBJ2-7	.	TGTGCCAGCAGTCTTGGACAGGGGTCCTACGAGCAGTACTTC	CASSLGQGSYEQYF
TRBV11-2	17	TRBD1	TRBJ2-2	.	TGTGCCAGCAGCTTTCAGGGGGCGAAAGTGTATCCCGGGGAGCTGTTTTTT	CASSFQGAKVYPGELFF
TRBV19	14	.	TRBJ2-1	.	TGTGCCAGTAGTATAGACCCGTCGGGGTGGGAGCAGTTCTTC	CASSIDPSGWEQFF
TRBV6-1	14	.	TRBJ2-1	.	TGTGCCAGCAGTGCCCCTACAGTTTACAATGAGCAGTTCTTC	CASSAPTVYNEQFF
TRBV6-5	14	.	TRBJ1-1	.	TGTGCCAGCAGTTTATCCCACCTAAACACTGAAGCTTTCTTT	CASSLSHLNTEAFF
TRBV7-9	15	.	TRBJ2-6	.	TGTGCCAGCAGCTTAACCCTCCCTGGGGCCAACGTCCTGACTTTC	CASSLTLPGANVLTF
TRBV21-1	18	.	TRBJ1-2	.	TGTGCCAGCACCGACCGGGACAAGGGGTTCCCTTTTAACTATGGCTACACCTTC	CASTDRDKGFPFNYGYTF
TRBV7-8	14	TRBD1	TRBJ1-4	.	TGTGCCAGCAGCACCGGGACAGGGGGCGAAAAACTGTTTTTT	CASSTGTGGEKLFF
TRBV7-6	15	.	TRBJ2-1	.	TGTGCCAGCAGCTTAGAGTCAGCCTCCTACAATGAGCAGTTCTTC	CASSLESASYNEQFF
TRBV27	13	TRBD1	TRBJ2-3	.	TGTGCCAGCAGTGTTTCAGGGGGAGATACGCAGTATTTT	CASSVSGGDTQYF
TRBV10-2	15	TRBD1	TRBJ2-7	.	TGCGCCAGCAAATCGGGACAGGGGAGTCCCTACGAGCAGTACTTC	CASKSGQGSPYEQYF
TRBV4-1	18	TRBD2	TRBJ2-7	.	TGCGCCAGCAGCCAAGACAAGGCCGGGACTAGCGGGGCCTACGAGCAGTACTTC	CASSQDKAGTSGAYEQYF
TRBV28	15	.	TRBJ2-1	.	TGTGCCAGCAGTTTACTGGCACACGCCTACAATGAGCAGTTCTTC	CASSLLAHAYNEQFF
TRBV4-3	13	.	TRBJ1-2	.	TGCGCCAGCAGCCAAGGAGTTCGTTATGGCTACACCTTC	CASSQGVRYGYTF
TRBV6-1	14	TRBD1	TRBJ2-3	few	TGTGCCAGCAGTGAATTAACAGGGGGCCGGACGCAGTATTTT	CASSELTGGRTQYF
TRBV7-9	17	TRBD2	TRBJ2-5	.	TGTGCCAGCAGCCCGGGAGGATCGGGGGGGAGCCAAGAGACCCAGTACTTC	CASSPGGSGGSQETQYF
TRBV15	13	.	TRBJ2-3	.	TGTGCCACCAGTTGGTCGTCCACAGATACGCAGTATTTT	CATSWSSTDTQYF
TRBV10-1	13	.	TRBJ1-1	.	TGCGCCAGCAGTGACACCCTGGGGACTGAAGCTTTCTTT	CASSDTLGTEAFF
TRBV30	14	.	TRBJ1-1	.	TGTGCCTGGAGTGTAGTTTCAGTGAACACTGAAGCTTTCTTT	CAWSVVSVNTEAFF
TRBV19	13	.	TRBJ2-1	.	TGTGCCAGTAGTATCCCACTCTACAATGAGCAGTTCTTC	CASSIPLYNEQFF
TRBV18	16	.	TRBJ1-3	.	TGTGCCAGCTCACCCCCCGCTCAGGGACCTGGAAACACCATATATTTT	CASSPPAQGPGNTIYF
TRBV6-5	13	.	TRBJ2-5	.	TGTGCCAGCAGGCCCATGGGAAAAGAGACCCAGTACTTC	CASRPMGKETQYF
TRBV19	18	.	TRBJ1-3	.	TGTGCCAGTAGGCACCTGGTGACAGACCTACTCTCTGGAAACACCATATATTTT	CASRHLVTDLLSGNTIYF
TRBV6-5	11	.	TRBJ2-7	.	TGTGCCAGCAGCCTGAACTACGAGCAGTACTTC	CASSLNYEQYF
TRBV28	15	.	TRBJ1-2	.	TGTGCCAGCAGTTTATTTCCCGGTGATAACTATGGCTACACCTTC	CASSLFPGDNYGYTF
TRBV18	14	.	TRBJ1-1	few	TGTGCCAGCTCACTTACCGGGATGAACACTGAAGCTTTCTTT	CASSLTGMNTEAFF
TRBV5-8	15	.	TRBJ2-7	.	TGTGCCAGCAGCCCCCTGCAGGACAGAGGATACGAGCAGTACTTC	CASSPLQDRGYEQYF
TRBV19	15	.	TRBJ2-1	once	TGTGCCAGTAGTACTGGGGTTCTTACTACCTCTGAGCAGTTCTTC	CASSTGVLTTSEQFF
TRBV29-1	13	TRBD1	TRBJ2-7	once	TGCAGCGTCCGGCCGGGACAGGGCTACGAGCAGTACTTC	CSVRPGQGYEQYF
TRBV5-6	14	.	TRBJ2-6	.	TGTGCCATTGGTCTGGGAACTGGGGCCAACGTCCTGACTTTC	CAIGLGTGANVLTF
TRBV30	14	.	TRBJ1-5	.	TGTGCCTGGAGTGTAAATTGGGGGAATCAGCCCCAGCATTTT	CAWSVNWGNQPQHF
TRBV28	18	.	TRBJ2-7	.	TGTGCCAGCAAAGTGGGAACGGCGGGCGGTATAATTACCTACGAGCAGTACTTC	CASKVGTAGGIITYEQYF
TRBV27	14	.	TRBJ1-5	.	TGTGCCAGCAGTTCGGGGGATAGCAATCAGCCCCAGCATTTT	CASSSGDSNQPQHF
TRBV28	12	.	TRBJ2-7	.	TGTGCCAGCGCGGGCATTGATTACGAGCAGTACTTC	CASAGIDYEQYF
TRBV11-2	15	.	TRBJ2-7	.	TGTGCCAGCAGCAACTCCGGGACCGAGCTCCACGAGCAGTACTTC	CASSNSGTELHEQYF
TRBV7-9	15	.	TRBJ1-1	.	TGTGCCAGCAGCTTAGGGTTCGGGGTGAACACTGAAGCTTTCTTT	CASSLGFGVNTEAFF
TRBV7-9	16	.	TRBJ2-1	.	TGTGCCAGCAGCCCCATTAAACGGAGCTCCTACAATGAGCAGTTCTTC	CASSPIKRSSYNEQFF
TRBV18	14	.	TRBJ2-7	.	TGTGCCAGCTCACCTGATTTGGGGGCTTTCGAGCAGTACTTC	CASSPDLGAFEQYF
TRBV7-9	16	TRBD1	TRBJ2-3	.	TGTGCCAGCAGCCCTAGGGACAGTTCTAGCACAGATACGCAGTATTTT	CASSPRDSSSTDTQYF
TRBV11-2	15	TRBD1	TRBJ2-4	.	TGTGCCAGCAGCACGGACAGGGATGCCAAAAACATTCAGTACTTC	CASSTDRDAKNIQYF
TRBV29-1	13	.	TRBJ2-1	.	TGCAGCGTTGAGTTAACCTCCTACAATGAGCAGTTCTTC	CSVELTSYNEQFF
TRBV2	10	.	TRBJ1-1	.	TGTGCCAGCGGTAGACAGGAAGCTTTCTTT	CASGRQEAFF
TRBV7-9	16	.	TRBJ2-7	.	TGTGCCAGCAGCTTAGCGGCGGCGATCGCCTCCTACGAGCAGTACTTC	CASSLAAAIASYEQYF
TRBV27	15	TRBD2	TRBJ2-1	.	TGTGCCAGCACCCTCGGGACTAGCGGGAGCAATGAGCAGTTCTTC	CASTLGTSGSNEQFF
TRBV28	15	TRBD1	TRBJ1-1	.	TGTGCCAGCAGTTTAGGCCCGCGGGACAGGGGGATATCTTTCTTT	CASSLGPRDRGISFF
TRBV10-3	15	TRBD2	TRBJ2-1	.	TGTGCCATCAGTGAGACTAGCGGAGCTTACAATGAGCAGTTCTTC	CAISETSGAYNEQFF